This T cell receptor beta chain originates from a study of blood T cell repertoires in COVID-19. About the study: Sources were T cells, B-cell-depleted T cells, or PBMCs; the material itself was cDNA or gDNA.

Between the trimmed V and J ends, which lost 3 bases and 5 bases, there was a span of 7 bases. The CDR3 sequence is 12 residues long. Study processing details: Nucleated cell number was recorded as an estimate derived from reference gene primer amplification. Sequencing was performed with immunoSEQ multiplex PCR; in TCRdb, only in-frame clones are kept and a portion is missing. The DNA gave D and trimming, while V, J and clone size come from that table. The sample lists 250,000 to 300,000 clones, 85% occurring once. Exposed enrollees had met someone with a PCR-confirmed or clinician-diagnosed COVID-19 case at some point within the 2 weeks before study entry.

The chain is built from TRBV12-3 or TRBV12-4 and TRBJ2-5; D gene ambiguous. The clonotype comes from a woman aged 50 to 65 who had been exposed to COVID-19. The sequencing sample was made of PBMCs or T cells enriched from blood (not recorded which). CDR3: CASSFVGETQYF. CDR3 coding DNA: TGTGCCAGCAGTTTTGTCGGGGAGACCCAGTACTTC.